The 16 T cell receptor beta chains given below trace back to one sample, sequenced in a study of spatial heterogeneity in lung cancer. The time point is: sample taken at primary tumor resection. TCRdb reprocessed the 5' RACE reads via MiXCR and lists one record per CDR3 protein. The sample lists approximately 6,200 distinct CDR3 sequences, around 18% occurring once. The sample consisted of normal lung tissue next to the tumor, taken at surgery. All receptors derive from a male donor with early-stage non-small cell lung cancer.

This clonotype is categorized as medium-sized. V is TRBV11-3 and J is TRBJ2-7, with D maybe TRBD1 (5 bases). In germline, CDR1 is SGHNT, CDR2 YENEEA. The CDR3 contains 13 residues. V was trimmed by 2 bases and J by 6 bases, leaving 11 bases between them. DNA of the CDR3: TGTGCCAGCAGCTTAACTCAGGGAAGCGAGCAGTACTTC. Translated: CASSLTQGSEQYF.

This clonotype was observed a few times. CDR3 sequence: CASSRGGLTNTGELFF. CDR3 sequence (DNA): TGTGCCAGCAGTCGGGGGGGATTAACGAACACCGGGGAGCTGTTTTTT. The chain has TRBV6-5 and TRBJ2-2, with TRBD2 identical over 8 bases. The J segment lost 0 bases and the V segment lost 5 bases, leaving 5 bases of the junction unmatched. The V gene's germline CDR1 is MNHEY and CDR2 SVGAGI. The CDR3 totals 16 residues.

V is TRBV19 and J is TRBJ2-1, with a tentative D call TRBD1 (5 bases). Per germline, CDR1 LNHDA and CDR2 SQIVND (reference sequence). Trimming stripped 1 base from V and 6 bases from J, with 13 bases between. The CDR3 is 15 amino acids. The CDR3 DNA follows: TGTGCCAGTAGTATAGCGACAGTCGGGTTCAATGAGCAGTTCTTC. Translation: CASSIATVGFNEQFF.

The rearrangement uses TRBV28 and TRBJ2-1, with D perhaps TRBD1 or TRBD2 (5 bases each). The CDR3 runs 14 residues. V lost 3 bases, J lost 5 bases, and 11 bases lay in between. CDR1 is MDHEN, CDR2 SYDVKM, per germline. The CDR3 here is CASSFRDRNNEQFF. CDR3 in DNA: TGTGCCAGCAGTTTCCGGGACCGCAACAATGAGCAGTTCTTC.

As for this clonotype: At one end, the junction sequence differs from germline, possibly due to a read error. The chain uses TRBV20-1 and TRBJ1-1, with D hard to call. The germline V gene has CDR1 DFQATT and CDR2 SNEGSKA (reference sequence). The CDR3 is 12 residues long. CDR3 protein: CSARDLASLTVF. DNA for the CDR3: TGCAGTGCTAGAGATTTGGCTTCCCTAACGGTCTTT.

This clonotype qualifies as medium-sized. This sequence joins TRBV7-6 and TRBJ2-7; 9 positions agree with TRBD2. The CDR3 sequence is 16 residues long. V was pared by 1 base and J by 7 bases, with 11 bases of the junction left unmatched. CDR1 is SGHVS, CDR2 FNYEAQ, per germline. The CDR3 nucleotides are TGTGCCAGCAGCTTAGGATTGCGGGAGGGCTCGAGGGAGCAGTACTTC. Its translation is CASSLGLREGSREQYF.

By proportion, this clonotype is medium-sized. This rearrangement joins TRBV6-2 or TRBV6-3 to TRBJ2-1, with D maybe TRBD2 (7 bases). The germline CDR1 and CDR2 sequences are MNHEY and SVGEGT. The CDR3 consists of 13 residues. Trimming stripped 7 bases from V and 7 bases from J, with 14 bases between. The CDR3 is CASTLGGGNEQFF. CDR3 bases: TGTGCCAGCACCTTAGGGGGGGGTAATGAGCAGTTCTTC.

The CDR3: CASTLNRADTQYF. The CDR3 nucleotides are TGTGCCAGCACCCTAAATAGGGCAGATACGCAGTATTTT. The gene calls are TRBV6-6 and TRBJ2-3, with unresolved D. V lost 7 bases, J lost 4 bases, and 12 bases lay in between. The CDR3 covers 13 residues. The germline V gene has CDR1 MNHNY and CDR2 SVGAGI (reference sequence).

This rearrangement joins TRBV30 to TRBJ2-2, with 9 bases fitting TRBD2. The germline V gene encodes CDR1 GTSNPN and CDR2 SVGIG (reference sequence). CDR3 length: 14 residues. J lost 5 bases, V lost 5 bases, and 6 bases had no gene match. This CDR3 is CAWVSGRRTGELFF. As DNA, the CDR3 is TGTGCCTGGGTTAGCGGGAGAAGAACCGGGGAGCTGTTTTTT.

With regard to this clonotype: Possible read error: a much larger clone is one base away. This chain links TRBV11-2 with TRBJ2-3; no reliable D call. The CDR3 runs to 12 residues. Trimming took 6 bases from V and 5 from J, leaving 9 bases between them. Germline V gives CDR1 SGHAT, CDR2 FQNNGV. The CDR3 DNA reads TGTGCCAGCAGATGGTTAGGAGATACGCAGTATTTT. Translation: CASRWLGDTQYF.

By share, this clonotype ranks as medium-sized. This sequence joins TRBV4-3 and TRBJ2-1; D is undetermined. There are 16 residues in the CDR3. Trimming stripped 0 bases from V and 7 bases from J, with 16 bases between. The germline V gene has CDR1 LGHNA and CDR2 YSLEER. Written as DNA, the CDR3 is TGCGCCAGCAGCCAAGAAGCTAATAACTGGCGGAATGAGCAGTTCTTC. As protein: CASSQEANNWRNEQFF.

The gene calls are TRBV5-1 and TRBJ2-3; 7 positions agree with TRBD2. V dropped 4 bases and J dropped 2; count of bases not matched to a gene: 10. CDR1 and CDR2 from the germline V gene are SGHRS and YFSETQ. The CDR3 has 16 amino acids. The CDR3 is CASSPTSSGSTDTQYF. The CDR3 DNA sequence: TGCGCCAGCAGCCCTACCTCTAGCGGTTCCACAGATACGCAGTATTTT.

By sample share, this clonotype is medium-sized. This sequence joins TRBV6-2 or TRBV6-3 and TRBJ1-6, with unresolved D. The V and J ends lost 6 bases and 5 bases respectively, with 14 bases between them. The CDR3 runs to 15 residues. Germline loops: CDR1 MNHEY, CDR2 SVGEGT. CDR3 in amino acids: CASRPGPAHNSPLHF. The CDR3 nucleotides read TGTGCCAGCAGACCCGGACCTGCACATAATTCACCCCTCCACTTT.

A remark on this clonotype: At one end the junction does not follow the germline gene, possibly because of a read error. The J gene is TRBJ1-2, the V gene TRBV30; D remains unclear. CDR3 size: 11 residues. Germline V CDR1 and CDR2: GTSNPN, SVGIG (reference sequence). The CDR3 loop is CTWSEVYGYTF. CDR3 in DNA: TGTACCTGGAGTGAAGTCTATGGCTACACCTTC.

The chain couples TRBV20-1 to TRBJ2-2, with 7 nucleotides matching TRBD1. The V and J ends lost 6 bases and 1 base, in that order; junction bases with no gene match: 2. The CDR3 extends over 13 amino acids. CDR1 DFQATT and CDR2 SNEGSKA come from the germline V gene (reference sequence). CDR3 sequence: CSARTGNTGELFF. The CDR3 DNA reads TGCAGTGCGCGGACAGGGAACACCGGGGAGCTGTTTTTT.

In nucleotides, the CDR3 is TGTGCCAGCAGTTTCAGGGGTCCTGGGGCCAACGTCCTGACTTTC. It yields the protein CASSFRGPGANVLTF. J is TRBJ2-6 and V is TRBV12-3 or TRBV12-4; D possibly corresponds to TRBD1 (6 bases). CDR3 length equals 15 residues. Trimming pared 3 bases from V and 2 bases from J, leaving 8 bases between.